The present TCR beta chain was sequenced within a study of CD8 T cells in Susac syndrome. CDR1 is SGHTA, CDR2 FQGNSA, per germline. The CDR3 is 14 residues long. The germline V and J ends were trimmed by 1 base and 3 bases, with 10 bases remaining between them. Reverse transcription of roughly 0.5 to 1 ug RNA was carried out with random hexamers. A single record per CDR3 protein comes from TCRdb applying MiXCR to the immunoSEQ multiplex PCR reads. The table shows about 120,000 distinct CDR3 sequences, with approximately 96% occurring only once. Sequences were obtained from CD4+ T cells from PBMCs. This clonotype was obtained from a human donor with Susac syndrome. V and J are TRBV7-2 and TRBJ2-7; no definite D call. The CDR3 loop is CASSLGSMLYEQYF. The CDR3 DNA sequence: TGTGCCAGCAGCTTAGGGTCGATGCTCTACGAGCAGTACTTC.